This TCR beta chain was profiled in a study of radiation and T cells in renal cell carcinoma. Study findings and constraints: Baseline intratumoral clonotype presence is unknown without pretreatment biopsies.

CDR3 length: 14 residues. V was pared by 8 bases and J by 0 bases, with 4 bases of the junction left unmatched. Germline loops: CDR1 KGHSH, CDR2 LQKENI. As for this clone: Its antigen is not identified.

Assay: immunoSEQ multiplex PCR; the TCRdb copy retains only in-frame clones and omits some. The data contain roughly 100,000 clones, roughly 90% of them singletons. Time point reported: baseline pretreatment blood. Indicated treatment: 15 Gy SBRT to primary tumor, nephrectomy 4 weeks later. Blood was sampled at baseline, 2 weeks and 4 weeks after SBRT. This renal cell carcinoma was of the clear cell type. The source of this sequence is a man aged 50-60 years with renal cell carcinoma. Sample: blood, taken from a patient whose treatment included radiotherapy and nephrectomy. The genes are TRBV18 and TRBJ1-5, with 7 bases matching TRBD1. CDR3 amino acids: CASRQGYSNQPQHF. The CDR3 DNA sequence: TGTGCCAGCCGACAGGGCTATAGCAATCAGCCCCAGCATTTT.